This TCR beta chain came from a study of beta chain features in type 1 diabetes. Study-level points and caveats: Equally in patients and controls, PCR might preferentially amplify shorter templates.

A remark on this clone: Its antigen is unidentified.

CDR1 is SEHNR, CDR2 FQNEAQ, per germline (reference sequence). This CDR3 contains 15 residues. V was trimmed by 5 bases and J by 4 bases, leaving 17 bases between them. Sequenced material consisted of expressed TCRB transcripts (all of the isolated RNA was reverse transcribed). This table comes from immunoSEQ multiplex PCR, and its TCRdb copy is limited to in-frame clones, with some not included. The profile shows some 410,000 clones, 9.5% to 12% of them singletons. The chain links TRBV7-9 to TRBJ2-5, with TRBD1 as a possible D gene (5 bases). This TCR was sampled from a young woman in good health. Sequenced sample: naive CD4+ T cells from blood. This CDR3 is CASSPDRFRAETQYF. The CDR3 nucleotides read TGTGCCAGCAGCCCTGATAGGTTCAGGGCAGAGACCCAGTACTTC.